What follows are 3 T cell receptor beta chains derived from one specimen sequenced in a study of blood T cell repertoires in COVID-19. Only in-frame clones appear in the TCRdb table, and some are missing; sequencing was by immunoSEQ multiplex PCR. The table includes 40,000 to 55,000 clones, roughly 88% detected once. The sequenced material came from peripheral blood. Source of these receptors: a human donor in a cohort sampled during active COVID-19.

The chain combines TRBV2 with TRBJ2-1; 7 bases match TRBD2. The V gene's germline CDR1 is SNHLY and CDR2 FYNNEI. This CDR3 has 16 residues. J was trimmed by 7 bases and V by 4 bases; bases with no gene match: 13. Written as DNA, the CDR3 is TGTGCCAGCAGTGGTCAGCGGGGTGGCGCGGTAAATGAGCAGTTCTTC. This sequence encodes CASSGQRGGAVNEQFF.

The chain uses TRBV10-1 and TRBJ2-6, with 8 bases matching TRBD1. Germline CDR1 WNHNN, CDR2 SYGVQD (reference sequence). The CDR3 consists of 18 residues. Unmatched junction bases numbered 14, after V lost 10 bases and J lost 0 bases. CDR3 in DNA: TGCGCCACCAAAATAGTGGACAGGGATTACTCTGGGGCCAACGTCCTGACTTTC. Amino acid sequence: CATKIVDRDYSGANVLTF.

The V gene is TRBV7-2, the J gene TRBJ2-1, with 8 bases fitting TRBD2. The CDR3 has 16 residues. Germline V CDR1 and CDR2: SGHTA, FQGNSA. V trimming: 1 base; J trimming: 0 bases; junction bases outside the gene matches: 2. The CDR3 DNA sequence: TGTGCCAGCAGCTTAGGTCTAGCGGGCTCCTACAATGAGCAGTTCTTC. This sequence encodes CASSLGLAGSYNEQFF. The full variable domain, completed using reference TRBV7-2 and TRBJ2-1, is GAGVSQSPSNKVTEKGKDVELRCDPISGHTALYWYRQSLGQGLEFLIYFQGNSAPDKSGLPSDRFSAERTGGSVSTLTIQRTQQEDSAVYLCASSLGLAGSYNEQFFGPGTRLTVL.